This T cell receptor (beta chain) is drawn from a study of blood T cell repertoires in COVID-19 (dated by TCRdb to between 2020 and 2021). Concerning the study at large: Collaborator samples came from the United States, Italy and Spain and covered acute and convalescent phases of COVID-19. Samples came from the ongoing ImmuneRACE study (first 160 participants) plus 1,254 subjects from 6 global collaborators. Sample metadata almost always included a de-identified subject ID, COVID-19 status, age in years and sex. Subjects who had been exposed to COVID-19, were actively infected with it, or had recovered from it provided the deeply sampled blood TCRbeta repertoires that made up the dataset. The repertoires were released in a freely available public database meant as a resource for research on the immune response to SARS-CoV-2. Where available, HLA class I and class II types were obtained from metadata supplied by the sample provider rather than from assay-based typing. The prospective study material was composed of cDNA or gDNA derived from T cells, B-cell-depleted T cells, or PBMCs. The full study reports these points: The amount of clinical and demographic metadata varied by source and participant and was provided uncurated.

TCRbeta CDR3 regions were amplified from genomic DNA using the immunoSEQ Assay, a bias-controlled multiplex PCR. As for how the authors treated the data: The number of nucleated cells in each sample was estimated from the amplification of reference gene primers within the assay. To quantify the absolute abundance of each unique TCRbeta CDR3 rearrangement, sequence reads were collapsed and filtered. For each sample, productive Simpson clonality was calculated as the square root of Simpson's diversity index across productive rearrangements. The table was pulled from immuneACCESS by TCRdb, which kept in-frame rearrangements only. Such tables lose some clones; where checked, under half of the loss comes from unresolved V genes, and the rest has no known cause. That table is the source of V, J and clone size, and D and trimming were worked out from the DNA. The sample yields about 140,000 clones; about 80% were counted once. The ten largest account for roughly 15% of the sample.

Each collaborating institution followed its own protocols to collect whole blood in K2EDTA tubes. Collaborator samples were shipped for TCRbeta analysis as frozen whole blood, isolated PBMCs, or DNA extracted from either sample type. Concerning this clone itself: The antigen this receptor binds is unknown. No much larger clone exists at a distance of one base, and base qualities are not known.

Sequenced: peripheral blood. The clonotype was recovered from a man aged 50-59 years with acute or convalescent COVID-19.

The CDR3 here reads CASSSRLARTDTQYF. Here is the DNA: TGTGCCAGCAGCTCCAGACTAGCTCGCACAGATACGCAGTATTTT. The rearranged chain carries TRBV7-2 and TRBJ2-3; 7 nucleotides in the junction match TRBD2. Including the terminal cysteine and phenylalanine, the CDR3 comprises 15 residues. CDR3 DNA is the only sequence kept; it has 45 bases, read in frame from the first base. After removal of 4 bases from V and 1 base from J, the junction retains 5 bases not matched to a gene. Looking up the germline V gene yields CDR1 SGHTA and CDR2 FQGNSA.